The present entry profiles one T cell receptor beta chain with its context. The data belong to a study of blood T cell repertoires in COVID-19. Background on the study: T cells, B-cell-depleted T cells, or PBMCs provided the cDNA or gDNA that served as material.

Data came from immunoSEQ multiplex PCR; TCRdb stores just in-frame clones and leaves some out. The sample lists approximately 450,000 clones; roughly 90% were seen once. V shed 6 bases, J shed 4 bases, and the junction held 3 bases outside the gene matches. Germline values: CDR1 SQVTM, CDR2 ANQGSEA. The CDR3 length is 12 residues. V is TRBV29-1 and J is TRBJ2-3; 8 bases align to TRBD1. The receptor was isolated from a woman aged 30 to 39 with acute or convalescent COVID-19. The source material was peripheral blood. The DNA of the CDR3 is TGCAGCGTCGGACAGGGTGCAGATACGCAGTATTTT. Amino acids: CSVGQGADTQYF.